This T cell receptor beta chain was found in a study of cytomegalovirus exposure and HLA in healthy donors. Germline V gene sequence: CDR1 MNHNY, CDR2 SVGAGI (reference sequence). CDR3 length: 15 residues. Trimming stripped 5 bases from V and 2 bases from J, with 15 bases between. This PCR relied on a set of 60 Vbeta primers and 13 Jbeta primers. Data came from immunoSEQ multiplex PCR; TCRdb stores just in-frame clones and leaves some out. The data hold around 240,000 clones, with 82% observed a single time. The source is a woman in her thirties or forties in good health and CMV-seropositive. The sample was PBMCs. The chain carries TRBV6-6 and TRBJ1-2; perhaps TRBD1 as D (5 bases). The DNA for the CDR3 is TGTGCCAGCAGTCCCCAGGGAAGGCTGAACTATGGCTACACCTTC. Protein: CASSPQGRLNYGYTF.